Shown below are 13 T cell receptor beta chains from a single sample sequenced in a study of long-term antiretroviral therapy in people with HIV. A v3.0 immunoSEQ assay was performed at survey level. Here immunoSEQ multiplex PCR was the method, and the copy in TCRdb shows in-frame clones only, minus some. The repertoire consists of 20,000 to 25,000 clones, with roughly 88% occurring once and the leading ten covering about 9%. Source: unsorted PBMCs, taken 1.2 years after starting antiretroviral therapy. The source of these receptors is a woman aged 40 to 50 with HIV.

V is TRBV18 and J is TRBJ2-7; either TRBD1 or TRBD2 may fit D (5 bases each). The CDR3 is 15 amino acids. Trimming pared 2 bases from V and 3 bases from J, leaving 14 bases between. The V gene's germline CDR1 is KGHSH and CDR2 LQKENI. The CDR3 is CASSPAGTLFYEQYF. Written as DNA, the CDR3 is TGTGCCAGCTCACCAGCCGGGACGCTATTCTACGAGCAGTACTTC.

This chain connects TRBV28 to TRBJ2-7, with D hard to call. V was cut by 4 bases and J by 3 bases, with 13 bases left in between. CDR3 length: 14 residues. The V gene's germline CDR1 is MDHEN and CDR2 SYDVKM. CDR3: CASSYFPGDYEQYF. DNA for the CDR3: TGTGCCAGCAGTTATTTTCCAGGAGACTACGAGCAGTACTTC.

This chain joins TRBV6-5 and TRBJ1-1; no reliable D call. V lost 2 bases to trimming and J lost 3 bases, with 7 bases between them. CDR1 is MNHEY and CDR2 is SVGAGI in the germline V gene. The CDR3 contains 13 residues. Here the CDR3 reads CASSYQGDTEAFF. For the CDR3, the DNA is TGTGCCAGCAGTTACCAAGGCGACACTGAAGCTTTCTTT.

V gene TRBV2 combines with J gene TRBJ1-2, with D possibly being TRBD1 (5 bases). Germline V CDR1 and CDR2: SNHLY, FYNNEI. The CDR3 is made up of 17 amino acids. V was shortened by 7 bases and J by 2 bases, with 23 bases between the two germline ends. CDR3 protein: CASNAPGRTLLNYGYTF. The CDR3 DNA is TGTGCCAGCAATGCCCCCGGTAGGACACTTCTAAACTATGGCTACACCTTC.

The chain joins TRBV7-9 to TRBJ2-5, with D hard to call. Trimming removed 4 bases from V and 0 bases from J, with 3 bases in between. Per germline, CDR1 SEHNR and CDR2 FQNEAQ (reference sequence). This CDR3 contains 12 residues. The CDR3 DNA sequence: TGTGCCAGCAGCTCAAACCAAGAGACCCAGTACTTC. The encoded protein is CASSSNQETQYF.

This chain links TRBV2 with TRBJ1-4, with TRBD1 matching 7 bases. Germline assignment: CDR1 SNHLY and CDR2 FYNNEI. This CDR3 spans 15 amino acids. Trimming removed 0 bases from V and 3 bases from J; junction bases left unmatched: 1. For the CDR3, the DNA is TGTGCCAGCAGTGAAGCAACAGGGGCTAATGAAAAACTGTTTTTT. This sequence encodes CASSEATGANEKLFF. Full variable domain (remainder filled in from reference TRBV2 and TRBJ1-4): EPEVTQTPSHQVTQMGQEVILRCVPISNHLYFYWYRQILGQKVEFLVSFYNNEISEKSEIFDDQFSVERPDGSNFTLKIRSTKLEDSAMYFCASSEATGANEKLFFGSGTQLSVL.

This chain links TRBV7-9 with TRBJ1-3; 8 nucleotides align to TRBD1. The CDR3 loop spans 17 amino acids. V shed 4 bases and J 2 bases; nucleotides not matched to a gene: 10. Germline CDR1 SEHNR, CDR2 FQNEAQ (reference sequence). The CDR3 DNA reads as TGTGCCAGCAGCTCCAGAGGACAGGGTGTAGCTGGAAACACCATATATTTT. It specifies CASSSRGQGVAGNTIYF.

The chain carries TRBV5-5 and TRBJ1-5; 9 nucleotides line up with TRBD1. CDR1 is SGHKS, CDR2 YYEKEE, per germline (reference sequence). The trim removed 4 bases at V and 0 bases at J, leaving 11 bases unmatched. There are 18 residues in the CDR3. The CDR3 loop is CASSLDRGRGNSNQPQHF. The CDR3 region has the DNA TGTGCCAGCAGCCTGGACAGGGGAAGGGGAAATAGCAATCAGCCCCAGCATTTT. Complete variable domain (other parts from reference TRBV5-5 and TRBJ1-5): DAGVTQSPTHLIKTRGQQVTLRCSPISGHKSVSWYQQVLGQGPQFIFQYYEKEERGRGNFPDRFSARQFPNYSSELNVNALLLGDSALYLCASSLDRGRGNSNQPQHFGDGTRLSIL.

The rearrangement joins TRBV5-1 to TRBJ2-7; 8 nucleotides align to TRBD2. CDR1 and CDR2 (germline): SGHRS, YFSETQ. Trimming removed 6 bases from V and 0 bases from J; junction bases left unmatched: 8. This CDR3 has 15 amino acids. CDR3 sequence reads: CASTLTSASSYEQYF. The CDR3 DNA is TGCGCCAGCACTCTGACTAGCGCCAGCTCCTACGAGCAGTACTTC. The whole variable domain, filled in from reference TRBV5-1 and TRBJ2-7, reads KAGVTQTPRYLIKTRGQQVTLSCSPISGHRSVSWYQQTPGQGLQFLFEYFSETQRNKGNFPGRFSGRQFSNSRSEMNVSTLELGDSALYLCASTLTSASSYEQYFGPGTRLTVT.

The J gene is TRBJ1-5, the V gene TRBV4-3; a weak D match, TRBD1 (6 bases). Per germline, CDR1 LGHNA and CDR2 YSLEER. The germline V and J ends were trimmed by 0 bases and 0 bases, with 24 bases remaining between them. The CDR3 is 21 residues long. Written as DNA, the CDR3 is TGCGCCAGCAGCCAAGATCTGACGGGGGGCCCTAATAAGTATAGCAATCAGCCCCAGCATTTT. This sequence encodes CASSQDLTGGPNKYSNQPQHF.

The V call is TRBV29-1, the J call TRBJ2-1, with a tentative D call TRBD2 (6 bases). In germline, CDR1 is SQVTM, CDR2 ANQGSEA. The CDR3 covers 15 residues. The ends were cut back, 2 bases at V and 0 bases at J, with 11 bases in the middle. In DNA, the CDR3 is TGCAGCGTTGAACGTAGCGGTAGCTCCTACAATGAGCAGTTCTTC. This translates into CSVERSGSSYNEQFF.

This clone appeared a single time. This rearrangement joins TRBV2 to TRBJ1-2, with 10 nucleotides matching TRBD1. The trim removed 3 bases at V and 8 bases at J, leaving 9 bases unmatched. Germline values: CDR1 SNHLY, CDR2 FYNNEI. CDR3 size: 15 residues. For the CDR3, the DNA is TGTGCCAGCAGTGAGGGTCGACAGGGGGCGAGAGGCTACACCTTC. Its translation: CASSEGRQGARGYTF.

The rearrangement links TRBV7-3 to TRBJ2-7; the match to TRBD1 covers 10 bases. This CDR3 has 13 residues. The germline V gene encodes CDR1 SGHTA and CDR2 FQGTGA. The junction had 5 bases not matched to a gene; V was cut back by 6 bases and J by 6 bases. The CDR3 protein is CASSSGTGAEQYF. The CDR3 DNA sequence: TGTGCCAGCAGTTCCGGGACAGGGGCCGAGCAGTACTTC.